These 25 T cell receptor beta chains were all obtained from the same sample, sequenced in a study of blood T cell repertoires in COVID-19. Sequencing used immunoSEQ multiplex PCR; TCRdb keeps in-frame clones, though not all of them. This sample has approximately 200,000 clones; around 94% occur once, and the top ten carry about 0.8%. The sample taken for sequencing was peripheral blood. The receptors stem from a young man with COVID-19, enrolled during active disease.

The rearrangement links TRBV14 to TRBJ1-4, with D uncertain. Trimming took off 3 bases at V and 7 bases at J, with 3 bases between the two ends. Germline-derived CDR1 and CDR2 are SGHDN and FVKESK. This CDR3 region has 11 residues. CDR3 DNA sequence: TGTGCCAGCAGCCACTCTGAAAAACTGTTTTTT. Translating it yields CASSHSEKLFF.

The chain has TRBV5-1 and TRBJ1-3, with D unclear. Between the trimmed V and J ends, which lost 4 bases and 0 bases, there was a span of 11 bases. The CDR3 length is 15 residues. Germline values: CDR1 SGHRS, CDR2 YFSETQ. The CDR3 bases are TGCGCCAGCAGCACGACGGGGAGCTCTGGAAACACCATATATTTT. Its protein is CASSTTGSSGNTIYF.

This chain uses TRBV30 with TRBJ1-6, with D maybe TRBD1 (5 bases). Germline values: CDR1 GTSNPN, CDR2 SVGIG (reference sequence). The length of the CDR3 is 13 residues. Trimming left V 0 bases short and J 12 bases short, with 12 bases between. CDR3 amino acids: CAWSVFIREPLHF. The CDR3 DNA follows: TGTGCCTGGAGTGTATTCATCAGGGAACCCCTCCACTTT. The whole variable domain, filled in from reference TRBV30 and TRBJ1-6, reads SQTIHQWPATLVQPVGSPLSLECTVEGTSNPNLYWYRQAAGRGLQLLFYSVGIGQISSEVPQNLSASRPQDRQFILSSKKLLLSDSGFYLCAWSVFIREPLHFGNGTRLTVT.

The genes are TRBV15 and TRBJ2-3; D gene ambiguous. Trimming cost V 5 bases and J 0 bases, with 15 bases left between them. The germline CDR1 and CDR2 sequences are LNHNV and YYDKDF (reference sequence). CDR3 length: 16 residues. CDR3 sequence reads: CATSRGQSDSTDTQYF. CDR3 bases: TGTGCCACCAGCCGAGGCCAAAGCGACAGCACAGATACGCAGTATTTT. Filled out from reference TRBV15 and TRBJ2-3, the complete variable domain reads DAMVIQNPRYQVTQFGKPVTLSCSQTLNHNVMYWYQQKSSQAPKLLFHYYDKDFNNEADTPDNFQSRRPNTSFCFLDIRSPGLGDTAMYLCATSRGQSDSTDTQYFGPGTRLTVL.

CDR3 bases: TGCGCCAGCAGTGAGTCAGTCCCAGGGGGTGGCTACACCTTC. Translated, it gives CASSESVPGGGYTF. This sequence joins TRBV10-2 and TRBJ1-2; TRBD1 matches at 7 bases. The junction had 5 bases not matched to a gene; V was cut back by 0 bases and J by 7 bases. The CDR3 covers 14 residues. CDR1 and CDR2 from the germline V gene are WSHSY and SAAADI.

The chain joins TRBV19 to TRBJ1-4, with a possible D match to TRBD1 (5 bases). V was pared by 7 bases and J by 8 bases, with 23 bases between. From germline, CDR1 is LNHDA and CDR2 SQIVND (reference sequence). The CDR3 covers 16 residues. In DNA form, the CDR3 reads TGTGCCAGTACCCACGGGTTCCGCAGGGATGAGGAAAAACTGTTTTTT. This gives the protein CASTHGFRRDEEKLFF.

The chain carries TRBV18 and TRBJ2-7; the D is unclear. Germline CDR1 and CDR2: KGHSH and LQKENI. V was cut by 1 base and J by 6 bases, with 13 bases left in between. The CDR3 totals 14 residues. The CDR3 DNA follows: TGTGCCAGCTCACCACGGTCAGAGGCCGTCGAGCAGTACTTC. This sequence encodes CASSPRSEAVEQYF.

The chain has TRBV5-1 and TRBJ1-1, with TRBD1 matching 8 bases. V shed 4 bases, J shed 4 bases, and the junction held 12 bases outside the gene matches. The CDR3 runs to 16 residues. Germline assignment: CDR1 SGHRS and CDR2 YFSETQ. The CDR3 sequence is CASSPWTGSLTTEAFF. Here the CDR3 DNA reads TGCGCCAGCAGCCCGTGGACAGGGTCTTTGACCACTGAAGCTTTCTTT.

This clone was detected only once. The genes are TRBV7-6 and TRBJ2-1; tentatively, D is TRBD1 (6 bases). Trimming cost V 2 bases and J 0 bases, with 8 bases left between them. Per the germline V gene, CDR1 is SGHVS and CDR2 is FNYEAQ. This CDR3 contains 15 residues. The CDR3 reads CASSLRDNSYNEQFF. Written as DNA, the CDR3 is TGTGCCAGCAGCTTAAGGGACAACTCCTACAATGAGCAGTTCTTC.

The V gene is TRBV5-5, the J gene TRBJ2-5; 16 bases line up with TRBD2. Trimming took 2 bases from V and 1 from J; bases not matched to a gene: 8. Germline V gene data show CDR1 as SGHKS and CDR2 as YYEKEE (reference sequence). The CDR3 consists of 19 residues. This CDR3 is CASSLRTGLAGGLQETQYF. DNA of the CDR3: TGTGCCAGCAGCTTACGAACGGGACTAGCGGGGGGGCTCCAAGAGACCCAGTACTTC.

The chain links TRBV6-5 to TRBJ1-1; 7 bases are shared with TRBD1. The germline gives CDR1 MNHEY, CDR2 SVGAGI. The CDR3 has 13 residues. The V gene end was trimmed by 9 bases and the J gene end by 5 bases; junction bases not matched to a gene: 9. The CDR3 bases are TGTGCCAGTAATACAGGGGATGCTACTGAAGCTTTCTTT. Translating it yields CASNTGDATEAFF.

The chain recombines TRBV2 with TRBJ2-3, with TRBD1 as a possible D gene (6 bases). This CDR3 is 14 amino acids long. V was clipped by 4 bases and J by 4 bases, with 12 bases between them. The V gene's germline CDR1 is SNHLY and CDR2 FYNNEI. The CDR3 is CASSGAGVADTQYF. CDR3 in DNA: TGTGCCAGCAGTGGGGCAGGGGTTGCAGATACGCAGTATTTT.

This chain connects TRBV10-3 to TRBJ1-6, with TRBD1 matching over 8 bases. Germline V gives CDR1 ENHRY, CDR2 SYGVKD. This CDR3 is built from 15 residues. The V gene end was trimmed by 2 bases and the J gene end by 7 bases; junction bases not matched to a gene: 4. The CDR3 loop is CAISENRGKNSPLHF. CDR3 bases: TGTGCCATCAGTGAGAACAGGGGGAAGAATTCACCCCTCCACTTT.

The chain recombines TRBV9 with TRBJ2-7, with a possible D match to TRBD2 (6 bases). There are 15 residues in the CDR3. Germline loops: CDR1 SGDLS, CDR2 YYNGEE. V gave up 2 bases and J gave up 3 bases, with 15 bases separating them. CDR3 sequence (DNA): TGTGCCAGCAGCGTCGGCGGGGTTGGGGTCTACGAGCAGTACTTC. Residues: CASSVGGVGVYEQYF.

The chain carries TRBV5-1 and TRBJ2-1; the D gene is possibly TRBD1 (6 bases). Germline V lookup: CDR1 SGHRS, CDR2 YFSETQ. V lost 0 bases to trimming and J lost 4 bases, with 8 bases between them. This CDR3 comprises 14 residues. This CDR3 reads CASSLGDTYNEQFF. CDR3 nucleotide sequence: TGCGCCAGCAGCTTGGGGGACACTTACAATGAGCAGTTCTTC.

The chain uses TRBV7-6 and TRBJ1-2; the match to TRBD1 covers 7 bases. V lost 4 bases, J lost 4 bases, and 21 bases stayed unmatched. Germline CDR1 reads SGHVS; CDR2 reads FNYEAQ. The CDR3 runs to 19 residues. The CDR3: CASSSRPPGQARSLYGYTF. In DNA, the CDR3 is TGTGCCAGCAGCTCTAGACCTCCTGGACAGGCTAGATCTCTCTATGGCTACACCTTC.

Details on this clone: The junction departs from germline at one end; a sequencing error may be responsible. The rearrangement links TRBV10-1 to TRBJ2-1; D is unclear. Germline V gene lookup returns CDR1 WNHNN and CDR2 SYGVQD (reference sequence). This CDR3 spans 15 amino acids. The CDR3 DNA follows: TGCGCCAGCAGTGAAAGCAGGTTCCCGTACAATCAGCAGTTCTTC. This codes for CASSESRFPYNQQFF.

Written as DNA, the CDR3 is TGCGCCAGCAGCCCCCGACAGGGAGCCTATGGCTACACCTTC. It encodes CASSPRQGAYGYTF. The genes are TRBV5-1 and TRBJ1-2; TRBD1 matches 7 bases. Germline lookup yields CDR1 SGHRS and CDR2 YFSETQ. Trimming at V came to 4 bases and at J to 4 bases, leaving 7 bases not matched to a gene. The CDR3 length is 14 residues.

The chain joins TRBV5-1 to TRBJ1-6; 7 bases are shared with TRBD1. The CDR3 runs 15 residues. CDR1 and CDR2 (germline): SGHRS, YFSETQ. The ends lost 0 bases at V and 5 bases at J; junction bases unmatched: 2. CDR3 coding DNA: TGCGCCAGCAGCTTGGAGGGGACAGATAATTCACCCCTCCACTTT. This encodes CASSLEGTDNSPLHF.

The rearrangement links TRBV6-5 to TRBJ2-1; possible D gene TRBD1, 5 bases. This CDR3 region has 15 residues. V lost 5 bases and J lost 7, with 18 bases in between. The germline gives CDR1 MNHEY, CDR2 SVGAGI. This CDR3 reads CASSPSALGPNEQFF. The CDR3 DNA follows: TGTGCCAGCAGTCCTTCTGCATTGGGGCCAAATGAGCAGTTCTTC.

The chain employs TRBV6-6 and TRBJ2-2; TRBD2 matches 11 bases. The CDR3 is 16 residues long. Germline V gene data show CDR1 as MNHNY and CDR2 as SVGAGI (reference sequence). J was trimmed by 1 base and V by 5 bases; bases with no gene match: 3. As DNA, the CDR3 is TGTGCCAGCAGTCAAACTAGCGGGGGGAACACCGGGGAGCTGTTTTTT. Its protein is CASSQTSGGNTGELFF.

The chain couples TRBV2 to TRBJ1-5; 8 bases line up with TRBD1. Trimming took 6 bases from V and 2 from J; bases not matched to a gene: 6. The CDR3 loop spans 15 amino acids. Germline V gene data show CDR1 as SNHLY and CDR2 as FYNNEI. CDR3 sequence reads: CASRDSTGGNQPQHF. CDR3 nucleotides: TGTGCCAGCAGGGACTCGACAGGGGGCAATCAGCCCCAGCATTTT.

V is TRBV4-1 and J is TRBJ2-2, with TRBD2 matching over 10 bases. Looked up from germline, CDR1 is MGHRA and CDR2 is YSYEKL. The CDR3 extends over 16 amino acids. Trimming at V came to 1 base and at J to 7 bases, leaving 6 bases not matched to a gene. CDR3 sequence: CASSQVSGGLNGELFF. The CDR3 coding sequence is TGCGCCAGCAGCCAAGTTAGCGGGGGGCTTAACGGGGAGCTGTTTTTT.

This rearrangement joins TRBV3-1 (or the pseudogene TRBV3-2) to TRBJ2-7; a weak D match, TRBD2 (8 bases). CDR3 length: 15 residues. V lost 1 base to trimming and J lost 9 bases, with 19 bases between them. Germline CDR1 reads LGHDT; CDR2 reads YNNKEL (reference sequence). The CDR3 DNA follows: TGTGCCAGCAGCCAAGGACTAGCGATAGGGGGCTCGCAGTACTTC. Its translation is CASSQGLAIGGSQYF.

The chain links TRBV4-1 to TRBJ1-2, with unresolved D. Germline V lookup: CDR1 MGHRA, CDR2 YSYEKL. CDR3 length: 15 residues. V lost 0 bases to trimming and J lost 4 bases, with 12 bases between them. The chain's CDR3 is CASSQDAQEAYGYTF. The DNA for the CDR3 is TGCGCCAGCAGCCAAGATGCGCAGGAGGCCTATGGCTACACCTTC.